The rows below give T cell receptor beta chains drawn from one sample of a study of blood T cell repertoires in COVID-19. TCRdb keeps only in-frame clones here, not all; method: immunoSEQ multiplex PCR. The data contain hundreds of thousands of clones, about 87% of them seen just once; the ten biggest clones take up about 1.6%. Material for sequencing was peripheral blood. The source is a woman aged 40 to 50 who had recovered from COVID-19. CDR3s include the opening cysteine and the closing phenylalanine or tryptophan. Clone size is not always given. Where it is, it says once, few, many or a class for expanded clones.

CDR3 | V | size
CASRLKLVWDRGGKLFF | TRBV12-2 | NA
CASSSTTQPLAEQYF | TRBV10-1 | NA
CASSAPSTEAFF | TRBV12-3/TRBV12-4 | NA
CATSDRNTGELFF | TRBV24-1 | NA
CASSSQGEDYGYTF | TRBV5-5 | NA
CASSPTGLNGYGYTF | TRBV5-4 | NA
CASSKDRGTYGYTF | TRBV19 | NA
CASSGPSISGYEQFF | TRBV25-1 | NA
CASGLVPMGGGEAFF | TRBV12-5 | NA
CASSIPPVLYNQPQHF | TRBV19 | NA
CASSPRQASYEQYF | TRBV9 | NA
CASSRGFTYEQYF | TRBV5-6 | NA
CASSPTGRDYGYTF | TRBV18 | NA
CASSLFRQGYEQYF | TRBV7-2 | NA
CASSSFSRGHTKNTGELFF | TRBV27 | NA
CASRGTSGENEQFF | TRBV6-5 | NA
CASSQDRNYGYTF | TRBV5-4 | NA
CASVQGTPWWCYNEQFF | TRBV21-1 | NA
CASSYRQGGLTEAFF | TRBV5-1 | NA
CASSETGTGAQAKNIQYF | TRBV28 | NA
CASSDQQGAGYGYTF | TRBV9 | NA
CASTRGDRGQETQYF | TRBV5-1 | NA
CASLRGAYRMEKLFF | TRBV19 | NA
CATSIEGADGYTF | TRBV15 | NA
CASSQIIASTDTQYF | TRBV14 | NA
CASSQDSSGYTF | TRBV3-1/TRBV3-2 | NA
CASSIVLDRVRHQPQHF | TRBV19 | NA
CASNPGQLYNSPLHF | TRBV19 | NA
CASSVGTVTDTQYF | TRBV9 | NA
CSVADRGLNEQYF | TRBV29-1 | NA
CASGRQGWNTEAFF | TRBV7-2 | NA
CAASMRQSQPQHF | TRBV30 | NA
CASRLAGGSTHNEQFF | TRBV6-2/TRBV6-3 | NA
CASSPQGVLPFNSGNTIYF | TRBV7-8 | NA
CASSQEPVPGEDTEAFF | TRBV4-3 | NA
CAWSVWRGVPDTQYF | TRBV30 | NA
CASSPSGGPTDTQYF | TRBV13 | NA
CATSSRYRDPGELFF | TRBV15 | NA
CASSLAASGAFF | TRBV11-2 | NA
CASSTLQGADYGYTF | TRBV5-1 | few
CASGLGSGQINEKLFF | TRBV12-5 | NA
CASSIYELSPLHF | TRBV19 | NA
CASSPPGQGSYTF | TRBV18 | NA
CASTNPDSSTDTQYF | TRBV19 | NA
CASSVGDSAYEQYF | TRBV2 | NA
CASSLAATGGRNSPLHF | TRBV7-8 | NA
CASMAGGTDTQYF | TRBV6-5 | NA
CASSGQLATNEKLFF | TRBV6-5 | NA